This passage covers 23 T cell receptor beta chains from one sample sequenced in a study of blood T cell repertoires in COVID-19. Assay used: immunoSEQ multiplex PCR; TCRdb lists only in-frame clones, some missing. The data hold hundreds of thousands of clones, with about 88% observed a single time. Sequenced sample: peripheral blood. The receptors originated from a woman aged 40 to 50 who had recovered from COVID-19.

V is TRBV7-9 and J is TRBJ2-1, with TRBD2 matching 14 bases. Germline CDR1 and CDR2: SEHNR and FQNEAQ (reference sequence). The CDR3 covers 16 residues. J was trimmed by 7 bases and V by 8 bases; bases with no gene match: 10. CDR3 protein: CASSSPGLAGENEQFF. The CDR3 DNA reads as TGTGCCAGCTCCTCTCCGGGACTAGCGGGAGAAAATGAGCAGTTCTTC.

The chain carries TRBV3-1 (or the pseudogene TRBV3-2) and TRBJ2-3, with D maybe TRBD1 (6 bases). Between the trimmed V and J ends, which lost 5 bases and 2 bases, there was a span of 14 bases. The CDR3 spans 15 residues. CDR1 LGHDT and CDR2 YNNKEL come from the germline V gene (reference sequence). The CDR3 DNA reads TGTGCCAGCAGCAAACTAACAGGGTACACAGATACGCAGTATTTT. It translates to CASSKLTGYTDTQYF.

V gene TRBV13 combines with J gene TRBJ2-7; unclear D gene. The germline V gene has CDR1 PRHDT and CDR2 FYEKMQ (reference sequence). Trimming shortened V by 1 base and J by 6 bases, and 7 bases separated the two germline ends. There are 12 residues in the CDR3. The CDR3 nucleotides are TGTGCCAGCAGCTTAGAACTCCGCGAGCAGTACTTC. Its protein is CASSLELREQYF.

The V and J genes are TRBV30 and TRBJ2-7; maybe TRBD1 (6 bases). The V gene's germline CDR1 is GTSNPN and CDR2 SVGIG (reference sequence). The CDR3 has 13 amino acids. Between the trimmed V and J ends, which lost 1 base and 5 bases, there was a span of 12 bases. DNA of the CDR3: TGTGCCTGGAGTGATCAGGGGTTTGACGAGCAGTACTTC. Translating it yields CAWSDQGFDEQYF.

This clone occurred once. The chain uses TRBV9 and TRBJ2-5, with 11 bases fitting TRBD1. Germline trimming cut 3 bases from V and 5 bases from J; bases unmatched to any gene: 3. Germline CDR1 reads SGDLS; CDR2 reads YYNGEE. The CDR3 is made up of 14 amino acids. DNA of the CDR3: TGTGCCAGCAGCGCGGACAGGGGGCTTGAGACCCAGTACTTC. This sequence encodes CASSADRGLETQYF.

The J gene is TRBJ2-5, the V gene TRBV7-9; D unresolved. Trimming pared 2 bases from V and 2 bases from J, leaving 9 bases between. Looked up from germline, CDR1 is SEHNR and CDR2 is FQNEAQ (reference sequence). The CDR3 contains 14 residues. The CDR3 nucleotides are TGTGCCAGCAGCTTAACGGTCCTGCAAGAGACCCAGTACTTC. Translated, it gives CASSLTVLQETQYF.

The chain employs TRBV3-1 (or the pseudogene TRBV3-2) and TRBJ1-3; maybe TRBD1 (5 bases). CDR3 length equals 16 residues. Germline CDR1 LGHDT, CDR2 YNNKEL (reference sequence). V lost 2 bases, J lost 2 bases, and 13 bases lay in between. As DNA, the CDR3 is TGTGCCAGCAGCCAATCGGGAGGGACGGCTGGAAACACCATATATTTT. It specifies CASSQSGGTAGNTIYF.

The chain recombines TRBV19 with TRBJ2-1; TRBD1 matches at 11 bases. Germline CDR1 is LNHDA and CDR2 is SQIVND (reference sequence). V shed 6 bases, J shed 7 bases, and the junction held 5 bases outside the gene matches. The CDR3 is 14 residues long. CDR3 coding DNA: TGTGCCAGTAGGAAGGGACAGGGGGTTAATGAGCAGTTCTTC. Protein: CASRKGQGVNEQFF.

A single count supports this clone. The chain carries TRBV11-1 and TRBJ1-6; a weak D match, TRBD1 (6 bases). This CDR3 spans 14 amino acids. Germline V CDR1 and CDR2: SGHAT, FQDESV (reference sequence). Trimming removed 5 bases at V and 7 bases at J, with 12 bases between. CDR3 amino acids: CASSLLQGNSPLHF. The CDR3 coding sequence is TGTGCCAGCAGCCTTCTACAGGGAAATTCACCCCTCCACTTT. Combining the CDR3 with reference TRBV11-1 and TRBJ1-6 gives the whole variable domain EAEVAQSPRYKITEKSQAVAFWCDPISGHATLYWYRQILGQGPELLVQFQDESVVDDSQLPKDRFSAERLKGVDSTLKIQPAELGDSAMYLCASSLLQGNSPLHFGNGTRLTVT.

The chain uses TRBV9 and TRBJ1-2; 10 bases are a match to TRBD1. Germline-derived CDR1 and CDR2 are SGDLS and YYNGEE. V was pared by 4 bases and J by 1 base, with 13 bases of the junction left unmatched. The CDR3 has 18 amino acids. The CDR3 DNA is TGTGCCAGCAGCTCTCCGGGACAGGGGTATCAGTATAACTATGGCTACACCTTC. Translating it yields CASSSPGQGYQYNYGYTF.

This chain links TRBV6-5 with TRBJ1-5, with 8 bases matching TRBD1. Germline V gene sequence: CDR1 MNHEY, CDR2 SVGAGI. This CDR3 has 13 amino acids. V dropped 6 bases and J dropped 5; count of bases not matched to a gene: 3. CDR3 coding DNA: TGTGCCAGCAGCGGGACAGGCTATCAGCCCCAGCATTTT. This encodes CASSGTGYQPQHF.

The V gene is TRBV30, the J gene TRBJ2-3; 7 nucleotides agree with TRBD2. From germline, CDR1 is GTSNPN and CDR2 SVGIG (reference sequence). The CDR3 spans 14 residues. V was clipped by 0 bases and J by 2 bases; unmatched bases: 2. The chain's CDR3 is CAWSVGLNTDTQYF. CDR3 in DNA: TGTGCCTGGAGTGTGGGACTAAACACAGATACGCAGTATTTT.

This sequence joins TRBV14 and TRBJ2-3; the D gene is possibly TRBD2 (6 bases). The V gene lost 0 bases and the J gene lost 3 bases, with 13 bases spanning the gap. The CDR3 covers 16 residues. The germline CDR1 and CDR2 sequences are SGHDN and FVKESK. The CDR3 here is CASSQDRGFWTDTQYF. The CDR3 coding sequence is TGTGCCAGCAGCCAAGATCGGGGGTTTTGGACAGATACGCAGTATTTT.

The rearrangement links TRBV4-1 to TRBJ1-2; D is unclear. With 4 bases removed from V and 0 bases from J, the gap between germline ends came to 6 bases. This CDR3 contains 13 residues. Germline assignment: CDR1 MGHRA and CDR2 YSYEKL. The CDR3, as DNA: TGCGCCAGCAGCCTCCGCGCTAACTATGGCTACACCTTC. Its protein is CASSLRANYGYTF.

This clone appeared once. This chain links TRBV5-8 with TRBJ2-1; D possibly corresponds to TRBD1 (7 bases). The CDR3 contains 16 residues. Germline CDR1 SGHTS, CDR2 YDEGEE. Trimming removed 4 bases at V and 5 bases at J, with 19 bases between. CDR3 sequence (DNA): TGTGCCAGCAGCCTAAGGAGGCAGGGGGGCCACAATGAGCAGTTCTTC. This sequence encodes CASSLRRQGGHNEQFF. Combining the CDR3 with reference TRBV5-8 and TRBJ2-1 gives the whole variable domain EAGVTQSPTHLIKTRGQQATLRCSPISGHTSVYWYQQALGLGLQFLLWYDEGEERNRGNFPPRFSGRQFPNYSSELNVNALELEDSALYLCASSLRRQGGHNEQFFGPGTRLTVL.

CDR3 nucleotide sequence: TGTGCCAGCAGCCCCCGGGCGGGGGTGAATATTAGAGAGACCCAGTACTTC. Protein: CASSPRAGVNIRETQYF. The chain is built from TRBV3-1 (or the pseudogene TRBV3-2) and TRBJ2-5; 7 nucleotides align to TRBD2. CDR3 length: 17 amino acids. Germline values: CDR1 LGHDT, CDR2 YNNKEL (reference sequence). V gave up 4 bases and J gave up 4 bases; unmatched junction bases: 15.

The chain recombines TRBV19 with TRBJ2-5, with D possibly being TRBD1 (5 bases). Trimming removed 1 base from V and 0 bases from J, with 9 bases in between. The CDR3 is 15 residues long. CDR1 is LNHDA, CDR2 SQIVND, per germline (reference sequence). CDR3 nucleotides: TGTGCCAGTAGTATAGGGGGCAGGGACCAAGAGACCCAGTACTTC. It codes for CASSIGGRDQETQYF.

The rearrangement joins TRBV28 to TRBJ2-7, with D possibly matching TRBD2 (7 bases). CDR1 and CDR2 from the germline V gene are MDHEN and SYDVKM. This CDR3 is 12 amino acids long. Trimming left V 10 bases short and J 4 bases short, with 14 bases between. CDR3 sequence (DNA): TGTGCCATCAGCGGGACAAAATACGAGCAGTACTTC. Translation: CAISGTKYEQYF.

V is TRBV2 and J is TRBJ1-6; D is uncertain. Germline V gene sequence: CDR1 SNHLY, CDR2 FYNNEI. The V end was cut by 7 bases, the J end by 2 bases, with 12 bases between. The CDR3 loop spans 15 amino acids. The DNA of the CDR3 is TGTGCCAGCAATGCGCTGTTGACCTATAATTCACCCCTCCACTTT. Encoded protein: CASNALLTYNSPLHF.

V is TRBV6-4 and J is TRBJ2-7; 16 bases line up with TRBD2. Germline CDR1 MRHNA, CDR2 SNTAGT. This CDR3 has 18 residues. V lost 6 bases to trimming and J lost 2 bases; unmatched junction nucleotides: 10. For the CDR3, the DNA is TGTGCCAGCAGAAGCTATTCGGGACTAGCGGGAGGGCCCTACGAGCAGTACTTC. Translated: CASRSYSGLAGGPYEQYF.

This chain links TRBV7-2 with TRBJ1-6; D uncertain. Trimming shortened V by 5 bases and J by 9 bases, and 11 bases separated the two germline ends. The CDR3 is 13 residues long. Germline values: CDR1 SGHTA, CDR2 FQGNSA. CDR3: CASSPPGSSPLHF. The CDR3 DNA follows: TGTGCCAGCAGCCCACCCGGGAGTTCACCCCTCCACTTT.

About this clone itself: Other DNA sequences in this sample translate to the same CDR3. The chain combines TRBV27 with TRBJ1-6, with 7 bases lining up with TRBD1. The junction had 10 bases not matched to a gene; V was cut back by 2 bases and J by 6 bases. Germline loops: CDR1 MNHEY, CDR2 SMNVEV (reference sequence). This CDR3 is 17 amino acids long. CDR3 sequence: CASSLTPRNRGNSPLHF. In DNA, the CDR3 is TGTGCCAGCAGTTTAACCCCGAGAAACAGGGGTAATTCACCCCTCCACTTT.

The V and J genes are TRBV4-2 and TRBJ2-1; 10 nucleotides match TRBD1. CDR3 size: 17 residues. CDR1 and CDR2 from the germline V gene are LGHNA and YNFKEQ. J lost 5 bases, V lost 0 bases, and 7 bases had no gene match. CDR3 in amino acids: CASSQDLRTGGHNEQFF. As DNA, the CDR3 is TGTGCCAGCAGCCAAGATCTTAGGACAGGGGGGCACAATGAGCAGTTCTTC.